A selection of T cell receptor beta chains follows, all from one sample in a study of graft-versus-host responses after intestinal transplantation. Using immunoSEQ multiplex PCR, the repertoire was profiled, and TCRdb retains in-frame clones only, with some absent. The data show roughly 120,000 clones, 85% to 95% seen once. Their antigens remain unidentified. This specimen was unstimulated CD8+ T cells sorted from spleen or lymph node cells, taken before transplant. The source of these receptors is a human donor who was the organ donor for an intestinal transplant. The CDR3 runs from the conserved cysteine through the conserved F or W. D genes are given only for firm matches. Size values are once, few and many counts, or a class for expanded clones, and some rows have none.

j_call | v_call | clone_size | d_call | cdr3_aa | cdr3_nt
TRBJ1-1 | TRBV30 | NA | TRBD1 | CAWSVLDRVAEAFF | TGTGCCTGGAGTGTACTGGACAGGGTCGCTGAAGCTTTCTTT
TRBJ2-3 | TRBV4-1 | NA | TRBD1 | CASSPLQGSTDTQYF | TGCGCCAGCAGCCCGTTACAGGGGAGCACAGATACGCAGTATTTT
TRBJ1-2 | TRBV27 | NA | TRBD1 | CASSPQGADYGYTF | TGTGCCAGCAGTCCCCAGGGGGCAGACTATGGCTACACCTTC
TRBJ2-2 | TRBV28 | NA | TRBD1 | CASSPTGTGGSGELFF | TGTGCCAGCAGTCCGACCGGGACAGGGGGCTCCGGGGAGCTGTTTTTT
TRBJ1-5 | TRBV28 | once | NA | CASSPRPYPQHF | TGTGCCAGCAGTCCCAGGCCGTATCCCCAGCATTTT
TRBJ2-1 | TRBV29-1 | NA | NA | CSVDSMVRVNEQFF | TGCAGCGTTGATTCGATGGTCAGGGTCAATGAGCAGTTCTTC
TRBJ2-1 | TRBV7-9 | NA | TRBD2 | CASSFALAGPYNEQFF | TGTGCCAGCAGCTTCGCCCTAGCGGGACCCTACAATGAGCAGTTCTTC
TRBJ2-1 | TRBV6-1 | NA | NA | CASSEGVKGQFF | TGTGCCAGCAGTGAAGGGGTTAAGGGGCAGTTCTTC
TRBJ1-2 | TRBV6-5 | once | NA | CASRLKGLHGYTF | TGTGCCAGCAGATTGAAGGGCCTTCATGGCTACACCTTC
TRBJ2-1 | TRBV11-2 | NA | TRBD2 | CASSLHGAGGYNEQFF | TGTGCCAGCAGCTTACACGGAGCGGGAGGGTACAATGAGCAGTTCTTC
TRBJ2-7 | TRBV4-3 | once | TRBD1 | CASSQDGRGRGRLGYEQYF | TGCGCCAGCAGCCAAGATGGAAGGGGGCGAGGACGCCTCGGCTACGAGCAGTACTTC
TRBJ1-4 | TRBV6-5 | NA | NA | CASSRSAGSNEKLFF | TGTGCCAGCAGCAGATCAGCCGGGTCTAATGAAAAACTGTTTTTT
TRBJ1-5 | TRBV6-1 | NA | NA | CASSEVGFTQPQHF | TGTGCCAGCAGTGAAGTGGGGTTTACGCAGCCCCAGCATTTT
TRBJ1-5 | TRBV28 | once | NA | CASSFQNSNQPQHF | TGTGCCAGCAGTTTCCAAAATAGCAATCAGCCCCAGCATTTT
TRBJ2-3 | TRBV27 | NA | TRBD1 | CASRSGTGGTDTQYF | TGTGCCAGCAGGTCCGGGACAGGGGGCACAGATACGCAGTATTTT
TRBJ1-5 | TRBV27 | NA | NA | CASSLGRNNQPQHF | TGTGCCAGCAGTTTAGGACGGAACAATCAGCCCCAGCATTTT
TRBJ2-7 | TRBV4-1 | NA | NA | CASSQAGSAYEQYF | TGCGCCAGCAGCCAGGCGGGTTCAGCCTACGAGCAGTACTTC
TRBJ1-1 | TRBV6-5 | once | NA | CASSNPNTEAFF | TGTGCCAGCAGTAACCCTAACACTGAAGCTTTCTTT
TRBJ2-1 | TRBV13 | NA | NA | CASSPLSEQFF | TGTGCCAGCAGCCCCCTGAGTGAGCAGTTCTTC
TRBJ1-1 | TRBV27 | NA | NA | CASSLSEGAEAFF | TGTGCCAGCAGTTTATCGGAGGGGGCTGAAGCTTTCTTT
TRBJ2-7 | TRBV27 | once | TRBD1 | CASSYGTGEGEQYF | TGTGCCAGCAGTTACGGGACAGGGGAGGGCGAGCAGTACTTC
TRBJ2-7 | TRBV27 | NA | NA | CASSQTPTYEQYF | TGTGCCAGCAGCCAGACTCCTACCTACGAGCAGTACTTC
TRBJ2-1 | TRBV7-8 | NA | NA | CASSARWGVTNEQFF | TGTGCCAGCAGCGCCCGGTGGGGGGTAACCAATGAGCAGTTCTTC
TRBJ2-5 | TRBV30 | NA | TRBD1 | CASDQGEETQYF | TGTGCCTCAGACCAGGGGGAAGAGACCCAGTACTTC
TRBJ2-7 | TRBV27 | NA | NA | CASSSYEQYF | TGTGCCAGCAGTTCCTACGAGCAGTACTTC
TRBJ2-7 | TRBV16 | NA | TRBD2 | CASSLQREHNEQYF | TGTGCCAGCAGCCTCCAGCGGGAGCACAACGAGCAGTACTTC
TRBJ1-5 | TRBV2 | few | NA | CASSEARVGQYQPQHF | TGTGCCAGCAGTGAAGCCCGGGTGGGGCAGTATCAGCCCCAGCATTTT
TRBJ1-3 | TRBV25-1 | NA | NA | CASSEYDFRSGNTIYF | TGTGCCAGCAGTGAATATGACTTCCGCTCTGGAAACACCATATATTTT
TRBJ2-4 | TRBV7-9 | NA | NA | CASSLTLGQNIQYF | TGTGCCAGCAGCCTCACACTGGGCCAAAACATTCAGTACTTC